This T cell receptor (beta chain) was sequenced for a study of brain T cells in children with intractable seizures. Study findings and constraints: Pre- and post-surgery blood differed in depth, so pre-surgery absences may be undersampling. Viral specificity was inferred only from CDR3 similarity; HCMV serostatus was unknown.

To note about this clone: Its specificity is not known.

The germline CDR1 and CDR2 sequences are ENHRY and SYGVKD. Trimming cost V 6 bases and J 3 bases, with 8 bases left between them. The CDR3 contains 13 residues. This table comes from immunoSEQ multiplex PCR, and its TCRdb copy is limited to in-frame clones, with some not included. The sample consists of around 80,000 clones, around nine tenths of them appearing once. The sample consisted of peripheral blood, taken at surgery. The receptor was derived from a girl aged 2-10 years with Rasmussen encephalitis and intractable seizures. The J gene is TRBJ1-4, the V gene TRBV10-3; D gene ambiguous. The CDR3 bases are TGTGCCATCAGGCGAGTCGCTAATGAAAAACTGTTTTTT. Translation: CAIRRVANEKLFF.